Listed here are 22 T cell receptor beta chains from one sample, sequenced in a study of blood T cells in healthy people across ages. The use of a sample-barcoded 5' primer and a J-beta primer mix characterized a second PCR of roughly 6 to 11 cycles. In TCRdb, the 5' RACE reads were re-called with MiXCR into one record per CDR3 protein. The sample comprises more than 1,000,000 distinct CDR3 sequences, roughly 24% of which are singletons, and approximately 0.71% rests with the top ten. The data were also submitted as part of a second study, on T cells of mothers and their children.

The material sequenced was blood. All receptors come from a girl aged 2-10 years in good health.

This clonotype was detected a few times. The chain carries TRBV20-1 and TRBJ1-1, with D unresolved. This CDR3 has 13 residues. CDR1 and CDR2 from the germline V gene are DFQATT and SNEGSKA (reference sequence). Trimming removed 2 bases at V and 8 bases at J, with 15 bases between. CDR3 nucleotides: TGCAGTGCTAGATTATCCAGAATACGAGAAGCTTTCTTT. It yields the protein CSARLSRIREAFF.

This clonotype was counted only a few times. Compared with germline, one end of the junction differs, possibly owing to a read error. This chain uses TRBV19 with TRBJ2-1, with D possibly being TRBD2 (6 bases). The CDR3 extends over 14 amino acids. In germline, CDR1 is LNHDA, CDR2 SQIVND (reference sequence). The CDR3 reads CASALAASYNEQFF. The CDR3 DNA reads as TGTGCCAGTGCATTAGCGGCCTCCTACAATGAGCAATTCTTC.

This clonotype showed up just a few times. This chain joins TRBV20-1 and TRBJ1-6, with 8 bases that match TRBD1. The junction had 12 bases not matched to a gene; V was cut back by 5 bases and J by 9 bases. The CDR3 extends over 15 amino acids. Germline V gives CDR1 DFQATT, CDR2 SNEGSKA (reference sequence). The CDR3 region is CSARSGTGEFSPLHF. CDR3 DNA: TGCAGTGCTCGATCCGGGACAGGCGAGTTTTCACCCCTCCACTTT.

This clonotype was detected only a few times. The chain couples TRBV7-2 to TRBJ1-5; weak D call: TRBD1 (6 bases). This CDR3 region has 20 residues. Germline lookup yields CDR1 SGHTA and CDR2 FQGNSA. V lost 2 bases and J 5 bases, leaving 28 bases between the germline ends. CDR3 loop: CASSLTYREELDHQDQPQHF. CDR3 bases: TGTGCCAGCAGCTTAACCTACAGGGAGGAACTAGATCATCAGGATCAGCCCCAGCATTTT.

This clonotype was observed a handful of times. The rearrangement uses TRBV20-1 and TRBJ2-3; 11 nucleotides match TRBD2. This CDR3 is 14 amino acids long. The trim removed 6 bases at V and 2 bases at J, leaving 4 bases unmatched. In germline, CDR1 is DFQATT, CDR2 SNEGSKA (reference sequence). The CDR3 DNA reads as TGCAGTGCCCTTAGCGGGGGGGTCACAGATACGCAGTATTTT. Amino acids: CSALSGGVTDTQYF.

Written as DNA, the CDR3 is TGCGCCAGCAACAGCGGCAGCACAGATACGCAGTATTTT. This sequence encodes CASNSGSTDTQYF. The V gene is TRBV5-1, the J gene TRBJ2-3; TRBD2 is a possible D gene (5 bases). V lost 6 bases to trimming and J lost 0 bases, with 8 bases between them. The CDR3 runs 13 residues. From germline, CDR1 is SGHRS and CDR2 YFSETQ. Based on the CDR3 plus reference TRBV5-1 and TRBJ2-3, the full variable domain is KAGVTQTPRYLIKTRGQQVTLSCSPISGHRSVSWYQQTPGQGLQFLFEYFSETQRNKGNFPGRFSGRQFSNSRSEMNVSTLELGDSALYLCASNSGSTDTQYFGPGTRLTVL.

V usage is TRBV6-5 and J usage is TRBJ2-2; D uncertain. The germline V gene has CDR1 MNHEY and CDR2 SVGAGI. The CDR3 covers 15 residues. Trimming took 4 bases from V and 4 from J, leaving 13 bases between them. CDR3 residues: CASSSFSGVTGELFF. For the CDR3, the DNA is TGTGCCAGCAGTTCCTTCTCCGGCGTCACCGGGGAGCTGTTTTTT.

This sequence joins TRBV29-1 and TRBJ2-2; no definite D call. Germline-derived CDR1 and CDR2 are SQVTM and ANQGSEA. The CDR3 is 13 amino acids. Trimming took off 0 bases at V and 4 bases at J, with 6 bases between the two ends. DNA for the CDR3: TGCAGCGTTGAAGATCAAGTCACCGGGGAGCTGTTTTTT. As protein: CSVEDQVTGELFF.

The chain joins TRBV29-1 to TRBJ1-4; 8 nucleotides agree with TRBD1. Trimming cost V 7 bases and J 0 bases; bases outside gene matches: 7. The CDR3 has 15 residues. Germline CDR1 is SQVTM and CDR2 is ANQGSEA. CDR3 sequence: CSGRDRHATNEKLFF. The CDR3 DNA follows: TGCAGCGGGCGGGACAGGCATGCAACTAATGAAAAACTGTTTTTT.

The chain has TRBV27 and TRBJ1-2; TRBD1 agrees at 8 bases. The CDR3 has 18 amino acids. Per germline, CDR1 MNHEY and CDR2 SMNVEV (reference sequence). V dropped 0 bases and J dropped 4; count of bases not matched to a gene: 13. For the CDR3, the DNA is TGTGCCAGCAGTTTATCGGCTCTCCCAGGGGGCGATGGCTATGGCTACACCTTC. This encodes CASSLSALPGGDGYGYTF.

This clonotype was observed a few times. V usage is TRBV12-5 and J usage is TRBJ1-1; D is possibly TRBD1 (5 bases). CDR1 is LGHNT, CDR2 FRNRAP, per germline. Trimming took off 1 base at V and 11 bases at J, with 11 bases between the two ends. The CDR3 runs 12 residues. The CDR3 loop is CASGLDPWGAFF. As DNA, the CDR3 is TGTGCTAGTGGTTTGGACCCGTGGGGGGCTTTCTTT.

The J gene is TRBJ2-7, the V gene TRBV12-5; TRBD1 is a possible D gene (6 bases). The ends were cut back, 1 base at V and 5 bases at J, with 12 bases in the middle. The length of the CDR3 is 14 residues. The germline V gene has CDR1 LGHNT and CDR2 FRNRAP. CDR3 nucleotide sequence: TGTGCTAGTGGTTTGGAGAAACACAGGGACGAGCAGTACTTC. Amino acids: CASGLEKHRDEQYF.

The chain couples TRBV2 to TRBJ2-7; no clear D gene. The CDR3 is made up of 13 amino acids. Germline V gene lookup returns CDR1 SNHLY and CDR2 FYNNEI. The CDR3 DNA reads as TGTGCGACGGTAGGGCAGGAGAGATACGAGCAGTACTTC. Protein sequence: CATVGQERYEQYF.

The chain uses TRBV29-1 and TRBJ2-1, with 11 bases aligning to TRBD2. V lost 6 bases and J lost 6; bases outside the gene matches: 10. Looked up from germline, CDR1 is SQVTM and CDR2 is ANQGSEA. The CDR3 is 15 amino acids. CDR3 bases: TGCAGCGTCTCCCCCGGGACTAGCGGCATCAATGAGCAGTTCTTC. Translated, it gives CSVSPGTSGINEQFF.

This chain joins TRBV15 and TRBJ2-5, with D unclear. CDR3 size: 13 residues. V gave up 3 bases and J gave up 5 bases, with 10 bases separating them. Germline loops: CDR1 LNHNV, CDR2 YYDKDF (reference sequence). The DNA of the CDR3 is TGTGCCACCAGCAGGCAATCGTGGGAGACCCAGTACTTC. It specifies CATSRQSWETQYF.

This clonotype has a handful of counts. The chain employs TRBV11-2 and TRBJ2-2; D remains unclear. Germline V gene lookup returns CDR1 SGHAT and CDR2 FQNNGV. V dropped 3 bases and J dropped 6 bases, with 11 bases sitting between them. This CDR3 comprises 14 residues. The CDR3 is CASSFTANAGELFF. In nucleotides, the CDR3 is TGTGCCAGCAGCTTTACCGCCAACGCCGGGGAGCTGTTTTTT.

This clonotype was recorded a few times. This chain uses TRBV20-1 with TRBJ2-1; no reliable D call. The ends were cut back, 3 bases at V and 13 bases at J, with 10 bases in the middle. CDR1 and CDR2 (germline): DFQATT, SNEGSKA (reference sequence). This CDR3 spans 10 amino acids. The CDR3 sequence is CSARTDAQFF. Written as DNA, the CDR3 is TGCAGTGCTAGGACGGATGCTCAGTTCTTC.

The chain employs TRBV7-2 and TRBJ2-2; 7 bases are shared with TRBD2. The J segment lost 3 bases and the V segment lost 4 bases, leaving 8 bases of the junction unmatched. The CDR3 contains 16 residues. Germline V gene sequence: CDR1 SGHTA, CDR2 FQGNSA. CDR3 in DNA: TGTGCCAGCAGCTCCCGGACTAGTTTCTACACCGGGGAGCTGTTTTTT. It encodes CASSSRTSFYTGELFF.

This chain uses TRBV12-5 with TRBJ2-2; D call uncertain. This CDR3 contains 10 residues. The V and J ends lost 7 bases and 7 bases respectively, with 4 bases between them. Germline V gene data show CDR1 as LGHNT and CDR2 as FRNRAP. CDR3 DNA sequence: TGTGCTAGTGTCGACGGGGAGCTGTTTTTT. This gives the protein CASVDGELFF.

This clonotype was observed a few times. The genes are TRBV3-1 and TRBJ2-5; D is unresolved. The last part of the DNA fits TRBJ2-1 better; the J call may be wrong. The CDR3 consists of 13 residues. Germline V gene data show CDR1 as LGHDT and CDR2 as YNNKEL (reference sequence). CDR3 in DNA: TGTGCCAGCAGCCAAGACAAACGCAATGAGCAGTTCTTC. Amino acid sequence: CASSQDKRNEQFF.

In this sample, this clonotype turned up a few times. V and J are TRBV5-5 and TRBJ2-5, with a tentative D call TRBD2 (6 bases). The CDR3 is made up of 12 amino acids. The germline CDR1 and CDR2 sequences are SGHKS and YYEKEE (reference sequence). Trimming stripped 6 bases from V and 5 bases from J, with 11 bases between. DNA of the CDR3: TGTGCCAGCACCTGGGGGGTTGAGACCCAGTACTTC. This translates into CASTWGVETQYF.

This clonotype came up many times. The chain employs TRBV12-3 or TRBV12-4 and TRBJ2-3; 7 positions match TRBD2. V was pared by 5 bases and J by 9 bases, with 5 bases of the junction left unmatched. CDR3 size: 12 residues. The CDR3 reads CASSIGLVTQYF. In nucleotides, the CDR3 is TGTGCCAGCAGTATTGGACTAGTAACGCAGTATTTT.